This TCR beta chain was observed in a study of cytomegalovirus exposure and HLA in healthy donors (dated 2017 in TCRdb). Looking at the study overall: An earlier analysis of approximately 600 of the donors reported about 250 Gb of sequence data and more than 90 million unique TCR beta sequences from about 180 million T cells. Along with the roughly 670-subject first cohort, a separate validation cohort of over 90 different subjects was used. HLA typing covered class I and class II loci at four-digit resolution. Every discovery cohort repertoire had been produced on one sequencing platform. High-throughput TCR immunosequencing, statistical association of individual TCRs with disease status, and machine learning were combined to predict cytomegalovirus infection status. The study aimed to test whether signatures of past pathogen exposure could be identified by cataloging public T cell receptors. Roughly 5 DR-DQ haplotypes were handled as single units for association and clustering, since linkage in the cohort was strong. An earlier analysis of about 620 of the donors applied high-throughput TCR beta sequencing to assess whether each TCR beta V gene segment acted as functional or pseudogenic. A later analysis re-examined previously published TCR beta repertoires from just over 650 donors and added high-resolution HLA genotyping to investigate patterns of TCR occurrence. Among the roughly 400 genotyped donors, around 81% belonged to the genetic ancestry cluster associated with self-reported Caucasian donors. Donor age, sex, ethnicity and CMV serostatus were compiled alongside the repertoire data. In a later genetic analysis, genome-wide SNP genotypes for 398 of the 666 donors were used, and that subset was treated as a discovery cohort. An early release that covered some 630 HLA-typed donors contained approximately 300 gigabases of sequencing data and about 93 million unique TCR sequences. The T cell repertoires of under 750 subjects were profiled by immunosequencing and related to cytomegalovirus serostatus. The number of typed donors differed by locus: about 620-640 for A, B, C, DRB1 and DQB1; 522 for DQA1; about 600 for DPA1; and some 470 for DPB1. Rather than using new phenotypic data, the later analysis identified candidate immune exposures from TCR beta sequences and from how often those sequences occurred across donors. Among some 400 genotyped donors of the cohort, an average of roughly 240,000 unique TCR beta nucleotide sequences were sequenced per donor, roughly 20% of them non-productive.

The cohort was made up of 500 to 800 healthy bone marrow donors. All cohort members were sampled while nominally healthy, although unrecorded immune exposures were likely present. The donor tested CMV seropositive, placing the donor among the approximately 310 seropositive members of the cohort. A peripheral blood sample was provided by each donor, and peripheral blood mononuclear cells were used for TCR beta sequencing. The Qiagen DNeasy Blood Extraction Kit was used to extract genomic DNA from the blood cell samples. Overall results and qualifications from the work: The authors suggested that the approach could potentially be generalized to other disease states and immunological phenotypes. Most TCR sequences were seen in very few donors, while some public TCRs were found in many individuals. Several of the top co-occurrence clusters appeared to be linked to parvovirus B19, influenza, CMV and Epstein-Barr virus, according to a later analysis. In a later analysis, the rate of TCR association differed among HLA loci, with DRB1 alleles having the most associated TCRs and HLA-C alleles having the fewest. Only TCR beta chains were sequenced in this cohort, and the absence of alpha or paired-chain data limited detectable features. Cytomegalovirus status was reported to be diagnosed by the classifier with high specificity and sensitivity in both the original and validation cohorts. An association between a missense DCLRE1C variant and V-gene and J-gene trimming of TCR beta chains was found in a later genetic analysis and replicated in an independent cohort. A later analysis found that HLA-associated TCR beta chains were more clonally expanded and had lower generation probabilities than equally common non-associated chains. A later analysis found that most CMV-associated TCR beta chains appeared HLA-restricted, with HLA associations seemingly driven largely by CMV exposure. In a later genetic analysis, fewer N-insertions in productive TCRs were reported among donors in an Asian-associated ancestry cluster than the roughly 700-donor mean. A later analysis associated 17,000 or so TCR beta sequences with specific HLA alleles at a false discovery rate of 0.05. A cluster of highly shared sequence variants was judged likely to represent a technical artifact of the sequencing pipeline. The study listed around 160 TCR beta chains as associated with cytomegalovirus. The earlier analysis of some 540 of the donors excluded some 15 rarely observed V segments, including chromosome 9 orphons, because counts were too low. Because HLA typing was missing for some donors at each locus, association tests included only the typed subset. A further reported finding was that TCR beta sequences accurately predicted the HLA-A and HLA-B alleles for most subjects in the first cohort. Correlated functional status among segregating V segments might be attributable to linkage disequilibrium, but an unknown experimental factor could not be ruled out. Immune exposure information for the cohort was limited to CMV serostatus. Some IMGT-functional V segments, including TRBV6-2 and TRBV6-3, could not be told apart with the 87-base-pair reads, so those segments were excluded. In vitro tests confirmed that a few of the cytomegalovirus-associated TCR beta chains recognize cytomegalovirus antigens. Strong co-occurrence of HLA alleles, especially DR and DQ, made assigning TCR associations to individual alleles difficult. In an earlier analysis of some 640 of the donors, most TCR beta V segments were observed in productive rearrangements about 90% or about 30% of the time, broadly matching IMGT annotations. The presence/absence analyses assumed that sequencing depth was roughly uniform across donors, and that assumption may not be true.

As regards this clone: Its antigen remains unidentified. No base quality values were provided; no much bigger clone lies one nucleotide off.

The germline V gene (reference sequence) yields MNHEY for CDR1 and SMNVEV for CDR2. Trimming removed 4 bases from V and 1 base from J; the gene matches leave 4 bases unexplained. The CDR3 starts with the cysteine, ends with the phenylalanine, and has 15 residues. Of all the DNA, just the CDR3 is kept, 45 bases in frame from base 1. The protocol used for the library was the immunoSEQ multiplex PCR assay. The multiplex PCR relied on a mix of 60 forward primers for TCR Vbeta segments and 13 reverse primers for TCR Jbeta segments. The CDR3 region of rearranged TCR beta genes was amplified from genomic DNA with a multiplex PCR assay. Amplified TCR beta libraries were sequenced as 87-base-pair reads on the Illumina HiSeq System. As for how the authors treated the data: In a later analysis, roughly 80 million unique TCR beta chains were counted across the roughly 700 repertoires, and approximately 11 million of these chains were shared by at least two donors. To remove PCR and sequencing errors, raw reads were error-corrected and collapsed into unique sequences using a nearest-neighbor algorithm that merged closely related sequences. V, D and J gene segments were assigned by aligning CDR3 sequences to IMGT reference sequences. Each retained sequence needed at least a six-nucleotide match to both a V gene segment and a J gene segment. Rearrangements were called productive when the CDR3 lacked stop codons and stayed in frame with V and J; all others were non-productive. Following IMGT convention, CDR3 was defined as the stretch from the second conserved V-encoded cysteine to the conserved J-encoded phenylalanine. The earlier analysis of about 620 of the donors excluded sequences that lacked an unambiguous match to a single V gene segment. An earlier analysis of a few hundred of the donors called V segments functional above 56.7% productive rearrangements and segregating when the between-donor standard deviation exceeded 5%. To diagnose cytomegalovirus status from the catalog of TCR beta chain sequences, a statistical classification framework was built. In a later analysis, TCR nucleotide sequences were compared against IMGT/GENE-DB human TR gene sequences so that V and J genes could be assigned. A later analysis assigned CDR3 sequences and most-parsimonious VDJ recombination scenarios with the TCRdist pipeline. A later analysis defined each TCR beta chain by its CDR3 amino acid sequence plus V-gene family, and excluded reads lacking a unique V-gene family. To address suspected cross-contamination and a sequencing artifact, a later analysis removed over 500 highly shared, low-generation-probability nucleotide sequences. In a later analysis, a clonal expansion index was calculated for each public chain from normalized within-repertoire ranks of inferred template counts. A later analysis computed generation probabilities with a VDJ recombination model fitted to out-of-frame rearrangements, and checked the results against IGoR. Hypergeometric tests were used in a later analysis to score TCR-TCR, TCR-HLA and TCR-CMV co-occurrence, with a repertoire-size bias correction applied to the TCR pairs. To estimate false discovery rates, a later analysis permuted the HLA or CMV assignments 20 times. A later analysis grouped co-occurring TCRs with DBSCAN, adding TCRdist sequence similarity when clustering within HLA-allele-positive subsets. Repertoires with fewer than 30,000 or more than 120,000 public chains were left out of co-occurrence clustering, as were a handful of repertoires with anomalous nucleotide sharing. As stored in TCRdb, this immuneACCESS dataset retains in-frame rearrangements with V and J assigned. A fraction of the clones does not appear; measured against another copy, unresolved V genes explain less than half of the discrepancy, and the remainder lacks a known reason. V and J calls and clone size are those listed in that table; D and trimming were worked out from the DNA. In all, the sample holds 90,000 to 150,000 clones, and around 76% of those were seen once. The ten top clones hold 9% to 15% of the sample.

Recombination connected TRBV27 to TRBJ1-2; the central 9 bases match TRBD1. The sequenced sample was PBMCs. The clonotype originates from a woman between 40 and 55 years old in good health and CMV-seropositive. The base sequence is TGTGCCAGCAGTTGGGACAGGGCCTATAACTATGGCTACACCTTC. Its protein reads: CASSWDRAYNYGYTF.